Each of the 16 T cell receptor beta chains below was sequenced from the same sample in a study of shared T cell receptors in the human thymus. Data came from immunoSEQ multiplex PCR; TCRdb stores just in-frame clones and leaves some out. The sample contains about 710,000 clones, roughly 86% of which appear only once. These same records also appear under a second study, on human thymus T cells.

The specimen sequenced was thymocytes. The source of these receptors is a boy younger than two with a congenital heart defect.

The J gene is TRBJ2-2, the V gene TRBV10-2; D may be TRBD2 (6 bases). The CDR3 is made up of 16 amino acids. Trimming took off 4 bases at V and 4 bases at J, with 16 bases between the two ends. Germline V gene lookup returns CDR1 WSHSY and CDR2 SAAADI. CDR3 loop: CASSVSARRGTGELFF. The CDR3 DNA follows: TGCGCCAGCAGTGTTAGCGCCCGGCGGGGCACCGGGGAGCTGTTTTTT.

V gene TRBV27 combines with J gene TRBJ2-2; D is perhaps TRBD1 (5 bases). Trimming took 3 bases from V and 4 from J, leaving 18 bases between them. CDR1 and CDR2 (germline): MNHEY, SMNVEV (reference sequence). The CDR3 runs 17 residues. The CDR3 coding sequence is TGTGCCAGCAGTTTGGGCCCCTTTGTAGGGGCCACCGGGGAGCTGTTTTTT. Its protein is CASSLGPFVGATGELFF.

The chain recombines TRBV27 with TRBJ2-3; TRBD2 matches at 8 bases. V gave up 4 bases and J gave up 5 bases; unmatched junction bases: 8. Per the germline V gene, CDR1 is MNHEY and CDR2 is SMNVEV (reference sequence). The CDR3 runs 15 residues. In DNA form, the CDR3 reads TGTGCCAGCAGTTCCGGGGGGGAGCAGAGAGATACGCAGTATTTT. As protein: CASSSGGEQRDTQYF.

The CDR3, as DNA: TGCGCCAGCAGCTTGGGGGACAGGGCCGGGCCTAACTATGGCTACACCTTC. Encoded protein: CASSLGDRAGPNYGYTF. This chain joins TRBV5-1 and TRBJ1-2; 9 nucleotides agree with TRBD1. The V gene end was trimmed by 0 bases and the J gene end by 0 bases; junction bases not matched to a gene: 6. CDR1 and CDR2 from the germline V gene are SGHRS and YFSETQ. CDR3 length: 17 amino acids.

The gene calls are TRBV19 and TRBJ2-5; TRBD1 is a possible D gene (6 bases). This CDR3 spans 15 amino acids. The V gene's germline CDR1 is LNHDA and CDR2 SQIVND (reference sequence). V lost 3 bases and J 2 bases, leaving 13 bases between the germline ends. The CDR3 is CASSIGVGAQETQYF. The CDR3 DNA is TGTGCCAGTAGTATCGGGGTGGGGGCACAAGAGACCCAGTACTTC.

The chain's CDR3 is CSVKNTEAFF. Here the CDR3 DNA reads TGCAGCGTCAAGAACACTGAAGCTTTCTTT. This chain links TRBV29-1 with TRBJ1-1; no definite D call. CDR1 and CDR2 from the germline V gene are SQVTM and ANQGSEA. This CDR3 has 10 residues. V lost 6 bases to trimming and J lost 1 base, with 3 bases between them.

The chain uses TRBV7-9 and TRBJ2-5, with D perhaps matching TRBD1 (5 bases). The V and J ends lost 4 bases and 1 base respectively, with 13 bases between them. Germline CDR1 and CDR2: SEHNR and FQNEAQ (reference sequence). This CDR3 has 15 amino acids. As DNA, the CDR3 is TGTGCCAGCAGCTCCAGACAGAACACCCAAGAGACCCAGTACTTC. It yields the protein CASSSRQNTQETQYF.

CDR3 DNA sequence: TGTGCCAGCAGCCAGGGACAGGGGCCCTACGAGCAGTACTTC. This sequence encodes CASSQGQGPYEQYF. The V call is TRBV7-2, the J call TRBJ2-7; the match to TRBD1 covers 10 bases. Unmatched junction bases numbered 3, after V lost 5 bases and J lost 2 bases. There are 14 residues in the CDR3. Germline V gene sequence: CDR1 SGHTA, CDR2 FQGNSA.

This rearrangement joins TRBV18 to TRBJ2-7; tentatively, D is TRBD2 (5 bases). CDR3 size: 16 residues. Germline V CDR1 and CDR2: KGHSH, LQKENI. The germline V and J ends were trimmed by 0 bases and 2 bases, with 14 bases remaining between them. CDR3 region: CASSPPPGSNPYEQYF. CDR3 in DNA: TGTGCCAGCTCACCACCCCCGGGGTCTAATCCCTACGAGCAGTACTTC. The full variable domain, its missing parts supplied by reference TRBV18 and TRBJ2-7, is NAGVMQNPRHLVRRRGQEARLRCSPMKGHSHVYWYRQLPEEGLKFMVYLQKENIIDESGMPKERFSAEFPKEGPSILRIQQVVRGDSAAYFCASSPPPGSNPYEQYFGPGTRLTVT.

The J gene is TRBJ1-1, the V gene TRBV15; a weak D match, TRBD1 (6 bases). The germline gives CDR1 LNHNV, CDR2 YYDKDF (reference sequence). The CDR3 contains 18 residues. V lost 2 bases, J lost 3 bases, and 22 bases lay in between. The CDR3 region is CATSRLSGGGRIDTEAFF. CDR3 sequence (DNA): TGTGCCACCAGCAGACTCTCGGGAGGGGGGCGAATCGACACTGAAGCTTTCTTT.

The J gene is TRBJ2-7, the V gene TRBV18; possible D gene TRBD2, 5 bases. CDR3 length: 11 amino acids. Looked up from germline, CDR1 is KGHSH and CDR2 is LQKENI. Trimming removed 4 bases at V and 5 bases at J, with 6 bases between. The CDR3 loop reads CASSLGDEQYF. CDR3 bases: TGTGCCAGCTCACTCGGGGACGAGCAGTACTTC.

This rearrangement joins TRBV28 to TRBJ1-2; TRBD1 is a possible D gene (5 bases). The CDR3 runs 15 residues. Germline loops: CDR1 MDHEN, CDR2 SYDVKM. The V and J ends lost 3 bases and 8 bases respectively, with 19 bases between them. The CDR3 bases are TGTGCCAGCAGTTTTAAGGGGCAGGACCTGTCGGGCTACACCTTC. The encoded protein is CASSFKGQDLSGYTF.

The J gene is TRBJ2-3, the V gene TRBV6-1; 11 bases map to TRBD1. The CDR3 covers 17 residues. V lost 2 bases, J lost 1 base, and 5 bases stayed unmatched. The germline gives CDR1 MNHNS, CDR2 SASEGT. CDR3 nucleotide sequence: TGTGCCAGCAGTGAATCTGGGACAGGGGGTCGCACAGATACGCAGTATTTT. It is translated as CASSESGTGGRTDTQYF.

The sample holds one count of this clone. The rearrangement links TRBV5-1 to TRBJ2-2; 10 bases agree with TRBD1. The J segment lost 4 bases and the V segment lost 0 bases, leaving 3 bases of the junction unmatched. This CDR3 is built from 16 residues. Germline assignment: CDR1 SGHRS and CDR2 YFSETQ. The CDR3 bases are TGCGCCAGCAGCTTGGGACAGGGGGCAAGCACCGGGGAGCTGTTTTTT. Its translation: CASSLGQGASTGELFF.

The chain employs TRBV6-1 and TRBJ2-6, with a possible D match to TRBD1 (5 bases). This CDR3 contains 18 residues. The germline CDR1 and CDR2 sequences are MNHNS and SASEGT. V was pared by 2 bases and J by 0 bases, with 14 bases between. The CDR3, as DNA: TGTGCCAGCAGTGAAAGCCTGTGGGGCGGCTCTGGGGCCAACGTCCTGACTTTC. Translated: CASSESLWGGSGANVLTF.

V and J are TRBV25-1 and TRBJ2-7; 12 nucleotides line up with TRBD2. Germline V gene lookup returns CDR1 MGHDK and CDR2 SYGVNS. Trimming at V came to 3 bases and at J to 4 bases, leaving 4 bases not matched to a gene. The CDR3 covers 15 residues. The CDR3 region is CASSEVTSGSYEQYF. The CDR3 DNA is TGTGCCAGCAGTGAGGTGACTAGCGGGAGTTACGAGCAGTACTTC.